The next 18 T cell receptor beta chains were all read from a single sample in a study of T cells in Graves' hyperthyroidism and ophthalmopathy. The investigators amplified TCR beta CDR3 regions from RNA transcripts. The TCR CDR3 first-round RT-PCR relied on the HTBI primer set. A single record per CDR3 protein comes from TCRdb applying MiXCR to the multiplex PCR reads. The sample contains around 500,000 distinct CDR3 sequences, around 15% of which appear only once. The sample was blood. The receptors were gathered from a woman between 40 and 55 years old with Graves' hyperthyroidism.

This clonotype was seen only a few times. This sequence may be a read error, since a much larger clone differs from it by one base. The genes are TRBV28 and TRBJ2-2; TRBD1 matches 11 bases. Germline values: CDR1 MDHEN, CDR2 SYDVKM. The CDR3 is made up of 16 amino acids. CDR3 loop: CVSTLAGQGAGGELFF. CDR3 bases: TGTGTCAGCACTCTAGCCGGACAGGGGGCGGGCGGGGAGCTGTTTTTT.

This clonotype was seen ten or more times. The chain carries TRBV20-1 and TRBJ1-1; no firm D call. Trimming pared 0 bases from V and 5 bases from J, leaving 13 bases between. The CDR3 spans 14 residues. Looked up from germline, CDR1 is DFQATT and CDR2 is SNEGSKA (reference sequence). The CDR3 protein is CSARDLIGWTEAFF. DNA for the CDR3: TGCAGTGCTAGAGATCTGATAGGGTGGACTGAAGCTTTCTTT.

This clonotype was counted once. This sequence joins TRBV19 and TRBJ2-5; perhaps TRBD2 as D (5 bases). Per the germline V gene, CDR1 is LNHDA and CDR2 is SQIVND (reference sequence). The V and J ends lost 6 bases and 3 bases respectively, with 17 bases between them. The CDR3 has 15 amino acids. The CDR3 is CASSPFLADKETQYF. The CDR3 DNA sequence: TGTGCCAGTAGCCCCTTCCTAGCAGATAAAGAGACCCAGTACTTC.

This clonotype has just a few counts. V usage is TRBV19 and J usage is TRBJ2-1, with 10 bases fitting TRBD1. Trimming at V came to 6 bases and at J to 3 bases, leaving 5 bases not matched to a gene. The length of the CDR3 is 15 residues. CDR1 is LNHDA, CDR2 SQIVND, per germline (reference sequence). CDR3 DNA: TGTGCCAGTAGGCTGGGACAGGGGAACTACAATGAGCAGTTCTTC. This codes for CASRLGQGNYNEQFF. The full variable domain, rest sourced from reference TRBV19 and TRBJ2-1, is DGGITQSPKYLFRKEGQNVTLSCEQNLNHDAMYWYRQDPGQGLRLIYYSQIVNDFQKGDIAEGYSVSREKKESFPLTVTSAQKNPTAFYLCASRLGQGNYNEQFFGPGTRLTVL.

The rearrangement uses TRBV24-1 and TRBJ2-3; 8 bases line up with TRBD2. The germline gives CDR1 KGHDR, CDR2 SFDVKD. Trimming removed 6 bases from V and 0 bases from J; junction bases left unmatched: 1. This CDR3 is 14 amino acids long. DNA of the CDR3: TGTGCCACCAGTACTAGCGGAAGCACAGATACGCAGTATTTT. This encodes CATSTSGSTDTQYF.

This clonotype was detected ten times or more. J is TRBJ2-2 and V is TRBV7-8; D possibly corresponds to TRBD2 (6 bases). The V gene lost 5 bases and the J gene lost 4 bases, with 17 bases spanning the gap. The CDR3 has 16 residues. The germline gives CDR1 SGHVS, CDR2 FQNEAQ. CDR3 nucleotides: TGTGCCAGCAGCCCTACCTGGGCGCGGGGCACCGGGGAGCTGTTTTTT. Protein product: CASSPTWARGTGELFF.

The chain recombines TRBV30 with TRBJ2-3; 9 positions match TRBD2. V shed 4 bases, J shed 9 bases, and the junction held 5 bases outside the gene matches. This CDR3 comprises 12 residues. The germline V gene encodes CDR1 GTSNPN and CDR2 SVGIG (reference sequence). In nucleotides, the CDR3 is TGTGCCTGGAACTTAGCGGGAGAGACGCAGTATTTT. Translated: CAWNLAGETQYF.

This clonotype has a count of ten or more. V and J are TRBV5-1 and TRBJ2-7; D is undetermined. V was clipped by 9 bases and J by 7 bases, with 26 bases between them. Germline CDR1 reads SGHRS; CDR2 reads YFSETQ. This CDR3 has 15 residues. The CDR3 region has the DNA TGCGCCACGCTTCAGACTTCCCCTCGCCTGGGGGAGCAGTACTTC. Translating it yields CATLQTSPRLGEQYF. The variable domain in full, completed from reference TRBV5-1 and TRBJ2-7, reads KAGVTQTPRYLIKTRGQQVTLSCSPISGHRSVSWYQQTPGQGLQFLFEYFSETQRNKGNFPGRFSGRQFSNSRSEMNVSTLELGDSALYLCATLQTSPRLGEQYFGPGTRLTVT.

This chain uses TRBV9 with TRBJ1-1; D is undetermined. The V end was cut by 0 bases, the J end by 7 bases, with 7 bases between. This CDR3 has 12 residues. CDR1 is SGDLS, CDR2 YYNGEE, per germline. As DNA, the CDR3 is TGTGCCAGCAGCGTAGTAGCTGGTGAAGCTTTCTTT. This gives the protein CASSVVAGEAFF.

This clonotype showed up many times. The chain joins TRBV11-2 to TRBJ2-1; no reliable D call. Germline V gene lookup returns CDR1 SGHAT and CDR2 FQNNGV. This CDR3 contains 18 residues. Deletions cut 5 bases from V and 1 base from J, with 21 bases between. Here the CDR3 DNA reads TGTGCCAGCAGCAGCTTTACCCCCCAGTGGGGATCCTACAATGAGCAGTTCTTC. Translated, it gives CASSSFTPQWGSYNEQFF.

This clonotype was detected only a few times. The junction departs from the called germline gene at one end, perhaps through a read error. This chain uses TRBV7-3 with TRBJ2-1; tentative D call: TRBD1 (6 bases). Germline CDR1 SGHTA, CDR2 FQGTGA. This CDR3 has 15 residues. CDR3 region: CACSLTGQTYNEQFF. CDR3 coding DNA: TGTGCCTGCAGCTTAACGGGACAAACCTACAATGAGCAGTTCTTC.

This clonotype occurred many times. The rearrangement joins TRBV29-1 to TRBJ1-2; D call uncertain. The CDR3 spans 12 residues. The germline gives CDR1 SQVTM, CDR2 ANQGSEA. The CDR3 spells CSILNLGYGYTF. CDR3 DNA: TGCAGTATTCTTAACCTGGGCTATGGCTACACCTTC.

This CDR3 reads CASFGPGFTDTQYF. The CDR3 DNA reads TGTGCCAGCTTCGGACCGGGTTTCACAGATACGCAGTATTTT. This chain links TRBV2 with TRBJ2-3; unclear D gene. Germline V CDR1 and CDR2: SNHLY, FYNNEI. This CDR3 is built from 14 residues. The V gene lost 8 bases and the J gene lost 2 bases, with 14 bases spanning the gap.

This clonotype was seen a handful of times. V and J are TRBV2 and TRBJ2-2; 7 positions match TRBD1. The CDR3 is 15 amino acids. Germline CDR1 and CDR2: SNHLY and FYNNEI. V dropped 6 bases and J dropped 6; count of bases not matched to a gene: 10. Here the CDR3 reads CASRKTGSQSGELFF. In nucleotides, the CDR3 is TGTGCCAGCAGAAAGACAGGGTCTCAATCCGGGGAGCTGTTTTTT.

The sample holds a few counts of this clonotype. The V and J genes are TRBV7-9 and TRBJ2-5; TRBD2 agrees at 8 bases. The CDR3 is 14 residues long. Unmatched junction bases numbered 1, after V lost 0 bases and J lost 4 bases. Germline V CDR1 and CDR2: SEHNR, FQNEAQ (reference sequence). The CDR3 reads CASSLALAGETQYF. The CDR3 nucleotides are TGTGCCAGCAGCTTAGCCCTAGCGGGAGAGACCCAGTACTTC.

This clonotype was counted many times. The genes are TRBV11-3 and TRBJ2-3; D might be TRBD1 (6 bases). The germline gives CDR1 SGHNT, CDR2 YENEEA. V dropped 5 bases and J dropped 2 bases, with 17 bases sitting between them. The CDR3 totals 16 residues. The CDR3 DNA reads TGTGCCAGCAGCAGATATCAGGGGAAATACACAGATACGCAGTATTTT. Amino acids: CASSRYQGKYTDTQYF.

The table lists this clonotype with many counts. The chain has TRBV12-3 or TRBV12-4 and TRBJ1-1; TRBD1 matches at 8 bases. The CDR3 is 13 residues long. With V trimmed by 4 bases and J by 4 bases, 2 bases remained unmatched. CDR3 DNA: TGTGCCAGCAGTTCTGGACAGGGCACTGAAGCTTTCTTT. This encodes CASSSGQGTEAFF.

This clonotype has at least ten counts. The rearrangement joins TRBV20-1 to TRBJ1-1, with D perhaps TRBD1 (5 bases). V lost 6 bases and J lost 1, with 15 bases in between. Germline-derived CDR1 and CDR2 are DFQATT and SNEGSKA (reference sequence). The CDR3 totals 14 residues. CDR3: CSAQAPQENTEAFF. In DNA, the CDR3 is TGCAGTGCCCAAGCACCACAGGAGAACACTGAAGCTTTCTTT.